The text below deals with one T cell receptor (beta chain). Original methodology: It was from reference gene primer amplification that nucleated cell counts were estimated. The data were produced by immunoSEQ multiplex PCR, yet TCRdb's version contains in-frame clones alone and is incomplete. That table supplies the V and J calls and clone size; D and trimming were determined from the DNA. The table shows 340,000 or so clones, with around 87% occurring only once. The CDR3 has 16 residues. Trimming removed 6 bases from V and 3 bases from J; junction bases left unmatched: 10. CDR1 is MNHEY, CDR2 SVGEGT, per germline. The sample comes from a study of blood T cell repertoires in COVID-19. At the level of the study: The origin of the acute and convalescent COVID-19 samples was the United States, Italy and Spain. The cDNA or gDNA used as material had been derived from T cells, B-cell-depleted T cells, or PBMCs.

This chain links TRBV6-2 or TRBV6-3 with TRBJ1-4; 7 bases match TRBD1. The source material was peripheral blood. This clonotype originated in a man in his fifties with active or convalescent COVID-19. The CDR3 is CASSRQGKSANEKLFF. In DNA form, the CDR3 reads TGTGCCAGCAGCCGACAGGGAAAATCGGCTAATGAAAAACTGTTTTTT.